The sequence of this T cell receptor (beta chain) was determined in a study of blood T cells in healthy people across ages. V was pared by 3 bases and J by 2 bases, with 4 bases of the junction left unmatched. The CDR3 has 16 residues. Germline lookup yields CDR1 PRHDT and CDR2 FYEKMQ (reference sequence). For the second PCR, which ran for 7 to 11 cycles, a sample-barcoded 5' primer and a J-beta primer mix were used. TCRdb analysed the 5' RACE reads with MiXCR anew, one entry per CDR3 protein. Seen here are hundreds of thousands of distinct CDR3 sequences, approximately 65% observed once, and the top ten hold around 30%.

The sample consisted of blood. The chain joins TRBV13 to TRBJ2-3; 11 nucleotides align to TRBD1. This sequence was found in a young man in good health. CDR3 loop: CASSLGQGDFTDTQYF. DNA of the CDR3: TGTGCCAGCAGCTTGGGACAGGGGGATTTCACAGATACGCAGTATTTT.